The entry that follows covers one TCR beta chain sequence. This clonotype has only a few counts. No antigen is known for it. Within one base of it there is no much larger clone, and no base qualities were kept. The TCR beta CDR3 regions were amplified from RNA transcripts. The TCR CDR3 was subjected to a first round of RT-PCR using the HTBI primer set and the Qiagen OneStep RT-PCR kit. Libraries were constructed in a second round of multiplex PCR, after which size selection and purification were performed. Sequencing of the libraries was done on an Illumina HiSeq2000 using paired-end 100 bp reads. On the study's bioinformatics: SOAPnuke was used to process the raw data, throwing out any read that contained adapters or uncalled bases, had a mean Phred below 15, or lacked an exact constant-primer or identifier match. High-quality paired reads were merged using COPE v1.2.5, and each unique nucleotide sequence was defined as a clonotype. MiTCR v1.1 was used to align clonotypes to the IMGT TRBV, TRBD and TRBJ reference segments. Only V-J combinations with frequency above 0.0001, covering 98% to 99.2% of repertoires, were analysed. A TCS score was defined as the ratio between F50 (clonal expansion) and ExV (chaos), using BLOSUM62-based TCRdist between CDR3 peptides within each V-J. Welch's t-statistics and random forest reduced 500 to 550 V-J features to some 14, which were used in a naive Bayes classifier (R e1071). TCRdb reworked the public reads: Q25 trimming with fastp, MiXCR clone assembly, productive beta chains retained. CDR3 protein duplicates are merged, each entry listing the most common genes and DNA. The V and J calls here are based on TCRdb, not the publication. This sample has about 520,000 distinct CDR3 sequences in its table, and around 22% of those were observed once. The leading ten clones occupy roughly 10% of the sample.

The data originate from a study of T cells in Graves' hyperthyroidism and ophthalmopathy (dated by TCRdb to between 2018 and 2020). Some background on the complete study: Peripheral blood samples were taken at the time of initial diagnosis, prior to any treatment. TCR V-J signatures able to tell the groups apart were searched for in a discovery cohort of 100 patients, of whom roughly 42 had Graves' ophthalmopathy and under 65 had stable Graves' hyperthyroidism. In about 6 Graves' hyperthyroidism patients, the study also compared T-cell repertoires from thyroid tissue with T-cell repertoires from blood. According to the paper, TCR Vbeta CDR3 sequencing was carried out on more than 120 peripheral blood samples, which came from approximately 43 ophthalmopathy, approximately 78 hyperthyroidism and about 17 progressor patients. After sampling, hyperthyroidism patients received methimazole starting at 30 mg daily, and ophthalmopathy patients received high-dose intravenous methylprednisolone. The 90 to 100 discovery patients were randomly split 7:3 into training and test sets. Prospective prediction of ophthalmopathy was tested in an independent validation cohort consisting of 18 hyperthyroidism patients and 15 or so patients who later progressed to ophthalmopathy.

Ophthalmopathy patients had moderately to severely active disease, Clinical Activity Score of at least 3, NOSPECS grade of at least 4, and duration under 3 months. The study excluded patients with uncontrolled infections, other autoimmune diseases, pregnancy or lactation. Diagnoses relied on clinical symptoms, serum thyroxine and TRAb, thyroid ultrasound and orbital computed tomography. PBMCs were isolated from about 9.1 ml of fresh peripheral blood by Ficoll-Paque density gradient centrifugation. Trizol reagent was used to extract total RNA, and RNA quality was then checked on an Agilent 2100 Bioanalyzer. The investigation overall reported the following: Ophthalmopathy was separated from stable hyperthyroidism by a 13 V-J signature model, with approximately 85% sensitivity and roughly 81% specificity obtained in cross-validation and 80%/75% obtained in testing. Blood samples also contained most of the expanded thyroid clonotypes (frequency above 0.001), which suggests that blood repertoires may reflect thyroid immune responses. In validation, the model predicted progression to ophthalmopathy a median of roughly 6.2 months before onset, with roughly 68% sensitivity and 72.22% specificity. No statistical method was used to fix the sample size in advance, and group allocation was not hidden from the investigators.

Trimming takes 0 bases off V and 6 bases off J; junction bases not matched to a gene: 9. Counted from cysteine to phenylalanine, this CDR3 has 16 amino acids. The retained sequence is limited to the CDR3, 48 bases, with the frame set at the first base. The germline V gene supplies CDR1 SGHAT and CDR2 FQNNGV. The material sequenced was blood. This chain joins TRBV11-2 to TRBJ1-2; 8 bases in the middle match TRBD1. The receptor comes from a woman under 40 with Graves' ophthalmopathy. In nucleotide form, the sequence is TGTGCCAGCAGCTTAGATTGGGCAGGGGGCGAGAATGGCTACACCTTC. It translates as CASSLDWAGGENGYTF. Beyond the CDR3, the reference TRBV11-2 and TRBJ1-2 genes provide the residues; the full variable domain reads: EAGVAQSPRYKIIEKRQSVAFWCNPISGHATLYWYQQILGQGPKLLIQFQNNGVVDDSQLPKDRFSAERLKGVDSTLKIQPAKLEDSAVYLCASSLDWAGGENGYTFGSGTRLTVV.